This entry lists 13 T cell receptor beta chains sequenced from one sample in a study of shared clonotypes between healthy human individuals. Data came from immunoSEQ multiplex PCR; TCRdb stores just in-frame clones and leaves some out. The sample lists around 2.1 million clones; 90% to 97% were seen once. The specimen was naive CD4+ T cells sorted from blood. The subset was: CD45RA+ positively selected. The origin of the receptors is a man between 18 and 35 years old in good health.

The CDR3 loop is CASSELAGGFGNEQFF. Here the CDR3 DNA reads TGTGCCAGCAGTGAACTAGCGGGAGGTTTCGGCAATGAGCAGTTCTTC. The chain has TRBV2 and TRBJ2-1; 11 nucleotides line up with TRBD2. There are 16 residues in the CDR3. Trimming at V came to 2 bases and at J to 6 bases, leaving 6 bases not matched to a gene. Germline V lookup: CDR1 SNHLY, CDR2 FYNNEI.

In the case of this clone: The same CDR3 is also encoded by other DNA sequences in this sample. The chain combines TRBV5-1 with TRBJ1-1, with a tentative D call TRBD1 (5 bases). CDR1 is SGHRS and CDR2 is YFSETQ in the germline V gene. This CDR3 is built from 13 residues. Trimming left V 3 bases short and J 1 base short, with 7 bases between. The DNA of the CDR3 is TGCGCCAGCAGCTCTGGACAGAACACTGAAGCTTTCTTT. This sequence encodes CASSSGQNTEAFF.

With regard to this clone: The sample has other DNA sequences that encode this CDR3 too. This sequence joins TRBV30 and TRBJ2-7, with D unresolved. Per the germline V gene, CDR1 is GTSNPN and CDR2 is SVGIG (reference sequence). Trimming stripped 0 bases from V and 3 bases from J, with 6 bases between. This CDR3 has 12 amino acids. CDR3 sequence: CAWSVTGYEQYF. The CDR3 bases are TGTGCCTGGAGTGTAACCGGCTACGAGCAGTACTTC.

The gene calls are TRBV4-1 and TRBJ1-5; D gene uncertain. The V end was cut by 5 bases, the J end by 10 bases, with 21 bases between. Germline CDR1 reads MGHRA; CDR2 reads YSYEKL. CDR3 length equals 15 residues. This CDR3 is CASSSQTATGGPQHF. The CDR3 nucleotides read TGCGCCAGCAGCTCACAAACAGCTACGGGAGGCCCCCAGCATTTT.

The CDR3 here is CASSWGQGANQPQHF. CDR3 nucleotides: TGTGCCAGCAGCTGGGGACAGGGGGCAAATCAGCCCCAGCATTTT. The chain joins TRBV5-5 to TRBJ1-5; 12 nucleotides agree with TRBD1. The germline gives CDR1 SGHKS, CDR2 YYEKEE (reference sequence). V was pared by 3 bases and J by 4 bases, with 2 bases of the junction left unmatched. The CDR3 runs 15 residues.

J is TRBJ1-6 and V is TRBV2; the D is unclear. Germline CDR1 is SNHLY and CDR2 is FYNNEI. The CDR3 is made up of 13 amino acids. V dropped 2 bases and J dropped 6 bases, with 5 bases sitting between them. The CDR3 loop reads CASSEHPNSPLHF. CDR3 DNA sequence: TGTGCCAGCAGTGAACACCCTAATTCACCCCTCCACTTT.

The chain employs TRBV6-1 and TRBJ2-4; D unclear. CDR3 length: 15 residues. Germline-derived CDR1 and CDR2 are MNHNS and SASEGT. Between the trimmed V and J ends, which lost 0 bases and 0 bases, there was a span of 6 bases. Here the CDR3 reads CASSEASVAKNIQYF. CDR3 sequence (DNA): TGTGCCAGCAGTGAAGCTTCTGTAGCCAAAAACATTCAGTACTTC.

V gene TRBV6-6 combines with J gene TRBJ1-1; 8 nucleotides agree with TRBD1. The CDR3 loop spans 14 amino acids. The junction had 4 bases not matched to a gene; V was cut back by 4 bases and J by 3 bases. Looked up from germline, CDR1 is MNHNY and CDR2 is SVGAGI (reference sequence). CDR3 sequence (DNA): TGTGCCAGCAGTTCAGGGGGCGCGGACACTGAAGCTTTCTTT. Amino acids: CASSSGGADTEAFF.

CDR3 DNA sequence: TGCGCCAGCAGCCAGACTGGGGGCGGACAAGAGACCCAGTACTTC. It codes for CASSQTGGGQETQYF. V is TRBV4-3 and J is TRBJ2-5, with D possibly TRBD1 on 6 matching bases. The CDR3 consists of 15 residues. The germline V gene has CDR1 LGHNA and CDR2 YSLEER. Trimming stripped 3 bases from V and 2 bases from J, with 13 bases between.

This sequence joins TRBV9 and TRBJ2-2; tentatively, D is TRBD2 (5 bases). CDR1 is SGDLS and CDR2 is YYNGEE in the germline V gene. V gave up 6 bases and J gave up 0 bases, with 9 bases separating them. This CDR3 has 14 residues. DNA of the CDR3: TGTGCCAGCAAGCCGGGGTCGAACACCGGGGAGCTGTTTTTT. Translation: CASKPGSNTGELFF.

The chain employs TRBV28 and TRBJ2-5; TRBD2 is a possible D gene (6 bases). This CDR3 is built from 14 residues. Trimming took off 7 bases at V and 0 bases at J, with 12 bases between the two ends. CDR1 and CDR2 (germline): MDHEN, SYDVKM. CDR3 residues: CASTPGGNQETQYF. The CDR3 nucleotides are TGTGCCAGCACCCCGGGCGGGAACCAAGAGACCCAGTACTTC.

This chain joins TRBV30 and TRBJ2-7; D ambiguous. The CDR3 consists of 12 residues. Germline V CDR1 and CDR2: GTSNPN, SVGIG (reference sequence). V was trimmed by 2 bases and J by 2 bases, leaving 7 bases between them. The CDR3 here is CAWSRRTYEQYF. The CDR3, as DNA: TGTGCCTGGAGTCGCAGGACCTACGAGCAGTACTTC.

The table lists this clone with a few counts. The genes are TRBV10-3 and TRBJ1-5; D uncertain. Germline assignment: CDR1 ENHRY and CDR2 SYGVKD. V lost 5 bases and J lost 4, with 12 bases in between. The CDR3 consists of 14 residues. The CDR3 is CAISSQPSNQPQHF. The CDR3 DNA follows: TGTGCCATCAGTTCGCAGCCTTCAAATCAGCCCCAGCATTTT.